This T cell receptor beta chain emerged from a study of shared clonotypes between healthy human individuals. Clones were sequenced by immunoSEQ multiplex PCR, and TCRdb holds only the in-frame ones, with some missing. The table includes about 500,000 clones, roughly three quarters detected once. CDR3 length: 16 residues. Per germline, CDR1 MNHEY and CDR2 SMNVEV (reference sequence). Trimming removed 6 bases from V and 10 bases from J, with 27 bases in between. All donors were Caucasian adults living in Nashville, Tennessee. Sequenced material: PBMCs. V and J are TRBV27 and TRBJ1-1, with TRBD1 as a possible D gene (6 bases). The receptor was isolated from a woman aged 40 to 50 in good health. Some clones in this sample may be carry-over from other donors' samples. For the CDR3, the DNA is TGTGCCAGCAGCCGCTGGGGCACGCAGGGGCCCTTTGGAGCTTTCTTT. It codes for CASSRWGTQGPFGAFF.